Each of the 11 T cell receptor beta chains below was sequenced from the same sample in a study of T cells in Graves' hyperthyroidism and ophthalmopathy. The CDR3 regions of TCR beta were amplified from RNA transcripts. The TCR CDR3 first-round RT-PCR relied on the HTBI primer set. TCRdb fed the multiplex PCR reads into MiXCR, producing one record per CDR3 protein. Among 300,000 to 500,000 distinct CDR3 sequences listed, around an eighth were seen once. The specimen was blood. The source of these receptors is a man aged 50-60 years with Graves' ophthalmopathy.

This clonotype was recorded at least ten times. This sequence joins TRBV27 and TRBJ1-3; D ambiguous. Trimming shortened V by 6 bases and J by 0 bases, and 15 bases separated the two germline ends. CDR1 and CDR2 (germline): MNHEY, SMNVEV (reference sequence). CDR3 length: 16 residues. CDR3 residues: CASSLAVPSSGNTIYF. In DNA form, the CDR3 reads TGTGCCAGCAGCCTCGCGGTCCCTAGCTCTGGAAACACCATATATTTT.

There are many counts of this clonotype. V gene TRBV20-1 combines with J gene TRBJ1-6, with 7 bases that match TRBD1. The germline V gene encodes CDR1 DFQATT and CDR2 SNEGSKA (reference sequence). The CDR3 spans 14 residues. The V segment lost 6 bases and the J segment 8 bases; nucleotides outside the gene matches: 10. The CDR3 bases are TGCAGTGCCATCCAGGGGGGTTTGGATTCACCCCTCCACTTT. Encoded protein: CSAIQGGLDSPLHF.

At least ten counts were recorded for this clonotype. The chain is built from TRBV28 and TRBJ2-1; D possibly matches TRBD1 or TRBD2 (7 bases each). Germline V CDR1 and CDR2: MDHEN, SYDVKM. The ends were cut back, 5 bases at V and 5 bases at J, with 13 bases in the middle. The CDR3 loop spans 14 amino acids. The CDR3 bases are TGTGCCAGCAGTACGACAGGGACTAACAATGAGCAGTTCTTC. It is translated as CASSTTGTNNEQFF.

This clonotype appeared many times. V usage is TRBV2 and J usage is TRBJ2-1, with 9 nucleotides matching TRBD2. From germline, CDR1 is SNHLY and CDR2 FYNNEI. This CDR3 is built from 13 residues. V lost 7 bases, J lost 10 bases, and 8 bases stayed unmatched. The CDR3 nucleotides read TGTGCCAGCAATGGCGGGAGGGCCATGGAGCAGTTCTTC. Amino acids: CASNGGRAMEQFF.

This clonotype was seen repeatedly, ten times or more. The CDR3 DNA reads as TGTGCCAGCAGATCGACAGGGGCGCTGGTTTCAAAAGCTTTCTTT. It translates to CASRSTGALVSKAFF. The rearrangement uses TRBV28 and TRBJ1-1; 8 nucleotides match TRBD1. This CDR3 is built from 15 residues. Germline values: CDR1 MDHEN, CDR2 SYDVKM. With V trimmed by 6 bases and J by 9 bases, 15 bases remained unmatched.

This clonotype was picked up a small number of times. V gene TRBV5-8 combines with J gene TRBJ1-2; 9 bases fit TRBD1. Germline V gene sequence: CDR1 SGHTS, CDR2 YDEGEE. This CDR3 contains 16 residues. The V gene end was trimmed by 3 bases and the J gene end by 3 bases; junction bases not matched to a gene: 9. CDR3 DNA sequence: TGTGCCAGCAGCTCTGGGGCGACAGGGGGTTACTATGGCTACACCTTC. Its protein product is CASSSGATGGYYGYTF.

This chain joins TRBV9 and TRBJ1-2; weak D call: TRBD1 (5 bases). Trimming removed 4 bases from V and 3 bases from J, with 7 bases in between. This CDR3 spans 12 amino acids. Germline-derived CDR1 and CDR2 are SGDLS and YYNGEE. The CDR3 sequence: CASSSGYYGYTF. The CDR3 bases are TGTGCCAGCAGCTCAGGGTACTATGGCTACACCTTC.

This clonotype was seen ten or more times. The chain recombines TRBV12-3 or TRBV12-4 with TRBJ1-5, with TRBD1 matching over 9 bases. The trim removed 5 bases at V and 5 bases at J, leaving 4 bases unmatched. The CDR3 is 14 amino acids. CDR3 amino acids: CASSQTGGHQPQHF. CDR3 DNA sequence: TGTGCCAGCAGTCAGACAGGGGGGCATCAGCCCCAGCATTTT.

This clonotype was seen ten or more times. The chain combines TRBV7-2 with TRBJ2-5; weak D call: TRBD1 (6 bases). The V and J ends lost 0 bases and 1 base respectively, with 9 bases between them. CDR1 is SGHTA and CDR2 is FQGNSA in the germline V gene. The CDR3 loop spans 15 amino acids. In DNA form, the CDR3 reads TGTGCCAGCAGCTTAGCAACAGGGATCCAAGAGACCCAGTACTTC. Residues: CASSLATGIQETQYF.

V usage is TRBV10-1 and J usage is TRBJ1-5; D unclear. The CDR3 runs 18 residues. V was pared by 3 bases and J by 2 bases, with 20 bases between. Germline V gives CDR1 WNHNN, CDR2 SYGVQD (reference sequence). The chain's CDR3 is CASSDSSIGKAGNQPQHF. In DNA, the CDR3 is TGCGCCAGCAGTGACTCATCCATTGGAAAGGCGGGCAATCAGCCCCAGCATTTT.

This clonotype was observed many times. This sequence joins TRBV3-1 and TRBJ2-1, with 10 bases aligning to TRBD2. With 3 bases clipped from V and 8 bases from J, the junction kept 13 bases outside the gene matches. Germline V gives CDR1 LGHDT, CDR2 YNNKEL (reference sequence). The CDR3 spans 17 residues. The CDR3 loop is CASSQLAGAPYMYEQFF. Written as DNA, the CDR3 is TGTGCCAGCAGCCAGCTAGCGGGAGCACCCTATATGTATGAGCAGTTCTTC.